The 15 T cell receptor beta chains below all came from one sample that was sequenced in a study of shared clonotypes between healthy human individuals (dated by TCRdb to about 2020). Libraries were constructed by the immunoSEQ multiplex PCR assay. TCRdb provides this immuneACCESS table in a form limited to in-frame rearrangements. Some clones are lacking; in checked studies, under half of them reflect an unresolved V gene, and why the rest are absent is not known. The sample yields some 2,000,000 clones; around 95% were counted once. The ten largest clones add up to roughly 0.13% of the sample. Specimen: naive CD4+ T cells sorted from blood. The intended sense of this specimen's cell subset or site label: CD45RA+ positively selected. These receptor sequences come from a man aged 18 to 35 in good health.

This chain uses TRBV7-7 with TRBJ2-1; TRBD2 matches 8 bases. Germline CDR1 SSHAT, CDR2 FNYEAQ (reference sequence). This CDR3 has 13 residues. CDR3 sequence: CASGAGVAEEQFF. The CDR3 DNA is TGTGCTAGCGGGGCGGGGGTAGCTGAAGAGCAGTTCTTC.

The genes are TRBV7-2 and TRBJ2-2; D remains ambiguous. Germline assignment: CDR1 SGHTA and CDR2 FQGNSA. V lost 1 base and J 7 bases, leaving 7 bases between the germline ends. CDR3 size: 13 residues. The CDR3 sequence is CASSLGQIGELFF. The CDR3 bases are TGTGCCAGCAGCTTAGGACAAATCGGGGAGCTGTTTTTT.

In regard to this clone: Additional DNA sequences in this sample encode the identical CDR3. The gene calls are TRBV10-1 and TRBJ2-5; possibly TRBD1 for D (6 bases). V was clipped by 6 bases and J by 5 bases, with 13 bases between them. The CDR3 has 13 amino acids. Germline CDR1 reads WNHNN; CDR2 reads SYGVQD (reference sequence). The CDR3 region has the DNA TGCGCCAGCAGCTTGGACAGAGGCGAGACCCAGTACTTC. Amino acid sequence: CASSLDRGETQYF.

The J gene is TRBJ2-7, the V gene TRBV23-1; 9 bases map to TRBD1. TRBV23-1 is classed as an ORF, of uncertain function. V trimming: 4 bases; J trimming: 1 base; junction bases outside the gene matches: 5. CDR3 size: 15 residues. In DNA form, the CDR3 reads TGCGCCAGCAGTCTGTCGGGACAGGGATCCTACGAGCAGTACTTC. Translating it yields CASSLSGQGSYEQYF.

The V gene is TRBV5-4, the J gene TRBJ2-7, with TRBD2 as a possible D gene (6 bases). This CDR3 has 14 amino acids. Trimming shortened V by 4 bases and J by 5 bases, and 16 bases separated the two germline ends. Germline values: CDR1 SGHNT, CDR2 YYREEE (reference sequence). In nucleotides, the CDR3 is TGTGCCAGCAGCCAGTTCGGGGGTTACAACGAGCAGTACTTC. Amino acids: CASSQFGGYNEQYF.

V gene TRBV11-2 combines with J gene TRBJ1-2, with D possibly matching TRBD1 (6 bases). Per the germline V gene, CDR1 is SGHAT and CDR2 is FQNNGV. Trimming cost V 6 bases and J 4 bases, with 12 bases left between them. The CDR3 sequence is 13 residues long. The CDR3 here is CASRLDSFYGYTF. The CDR3, as DNA: TGTGCCAGCAGACTGGACAGCTTCTATGGCTACACCTTC.

The V and J genes are TRBV9 and TRBJ2-7; D perhaps matches TRBD2 (5 bases). The germline gives CDR1 SGDLS, CDR2 YYNGEE. The CDR3 totals 13 residues. V dropped 0 bases and J dropped 6 bases, with 10 bases sitting between them. Here the CDR3 reads CASSVGSEGEQYF. As DNA, the CDR3 is TGTGCCAGCAGCGTAGGGTCAGAGGGCGAGCAGTACTTC. Together with reference TRBV9 and TRBJ2-7, the CDR3 gives the full variable domain: DSGVTQTPKHLITATGQRVTLRCSPRSGDLSVYWYQQSLDQGLQFLIQYYNGEERAKGNILERFSAQQFPDLHSELNLSSLELGDSALYFCASSVGSEGEQYFGPGTRLTVT.

V usage is TRBV6-5 and J usage is TRBJ2-2, with D possibly being TRBD2 (5 bases). This CDR3 region has 16 residues. Germline V gene lookup returns CDR1 MNHEY and CDR2 SVGAGI. V lost 3 bases to trimming and J lost 7 bases, with 18 bases between them. CDR3 sequence (DNA): TGTGCCAGCAGTTATGAGGCTAGGGCCCGGGGCGGGGAGCTGTTTTTT. It codes for CASSYEARARGGELFF.

The chain recombines TRBV7-2 with TRBJ2-3; D is possibly TRBD1 or TRBD2 (5 bases each). With 2 bases removed from V and 6 bases from J, the gap between germline ends came to 15 bases. Germline assignment: CDR1 SGHTA and CDR2 FQGNSA. This CDR3 is 15 amino acids long. DNA of the CDR3: TGTGCCAGCAGCTTATGGGGGAGTGCGTTCGATACGCAGTATTTT. It codes for CASSLWGSAFDTQYF.

The chain carries TRBV18 and TRBJ1-5; TRBD1 matches 10 bases. V shed 4 bases, J shed 1 base, and the junction held 1 base outside the gene matches. Germline loops: CDR1 KGHSH, CDR2 LQKENI. CDR3 length equals 15 residues. The CDR3 sequence: CASSRTGGSNQPQHF. CDR3 bases: TGTGCCAGCTCACGGACAGGGGGGAGCAATCAGCCCCAGCATTTT.

The CDR3: CASRPSGPLGTQYF. CDR3 nucleotide sequence: TGTGCCTCGAGGCCTAGCGGTCCCTTAGGGACCCAGTACTTC. The gene calls are TRBV2 and TRBJ2-5; 7 positions agree with TRBD2. With 11 bases clipped from V and 7 bases from J, the junction kept 16 bases outside the gene matches. This CDR3 is built from 14 residues. The germline V gene has CDR1 SNHLY and CDR2 FYNNEI.

This chain links TRBV11-2 with TRBJ2-3; D possibly corresponds to TRBD1 (5 bases). V lost 6 bases and J 4 bases, leaving 17 bases between the germline ends. Germline V lookup: CDR1 SGHAT, CDR2 FQNNGV. The CDR3 is 15 amino acids. CDR3 loop: CASSSRGVASDTQYF. As DNA, the CDR3 is TGTGCCAGCAGTTCAAGGGGCGTAGCATCAGATACGCAGTATTTT.

This rearrangement joins TRBV30 to TRBJ1-2, with D unresolved. Trimming removed 0 bases from V and 6 bases from J, with 11 bases in between. CDR3 length equals 13 residues. The germline gives CDR1 GTSNPN, CDR2 SVGIG (reference sequence). CDR3 bases: TGTGCCTGGAGTGTTAGGCCAGCAGATGGCTACACCTTC. It is translated as CAWSVRPADGYTF.

The rearrangement joins TRBV21-1 to TRBJ2-7; TRBD2, as called in the table, went unchecked against the DNA. TRBV21-1 is classified as a pseudogene. This CDR3 is built from 13 residues. The CDR3 nucleotides are TGTGCCAGCAGCAGGAGGGCTACTGGGGAGCAGTACTTC. This gives the protein CASSRRATGEQYF.

This clone showed up just once. The CDR3 DNA sequence: TGTGCCATCAGTACTAACTCCCCAGGGACACAGTCCTACGAGCAGTACTTC. The encoded protein is CAISTNSPGTQSYEQYF. This chain links TRBV10-3 with TRBJ2-7, with D possibly being TRBD1 (6 bases). The CDR3 loop spans 17 amino acids. The germline V and J ends were trimmed by 5 bases and 1 base, with 21 bases remaining between them. From germline, CDR1 is ENHRY and CDR2 SYGVKD.